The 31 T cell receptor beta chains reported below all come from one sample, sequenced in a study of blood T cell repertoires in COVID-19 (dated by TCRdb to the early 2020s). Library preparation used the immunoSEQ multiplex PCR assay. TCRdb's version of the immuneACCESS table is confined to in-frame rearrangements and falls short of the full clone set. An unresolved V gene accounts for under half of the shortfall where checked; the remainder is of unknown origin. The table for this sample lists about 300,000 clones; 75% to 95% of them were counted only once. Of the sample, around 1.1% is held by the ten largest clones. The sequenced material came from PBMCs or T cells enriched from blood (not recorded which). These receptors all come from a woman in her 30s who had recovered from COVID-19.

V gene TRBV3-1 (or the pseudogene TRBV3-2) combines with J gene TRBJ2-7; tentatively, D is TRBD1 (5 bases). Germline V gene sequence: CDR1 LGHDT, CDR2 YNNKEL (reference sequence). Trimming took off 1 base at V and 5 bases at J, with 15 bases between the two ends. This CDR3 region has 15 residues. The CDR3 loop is CASSQGHQGIHEQYF. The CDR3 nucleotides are TGTGCCAGCAGCCAAGGGCATCAGGGTATCCACGAGCAGTACTTC.

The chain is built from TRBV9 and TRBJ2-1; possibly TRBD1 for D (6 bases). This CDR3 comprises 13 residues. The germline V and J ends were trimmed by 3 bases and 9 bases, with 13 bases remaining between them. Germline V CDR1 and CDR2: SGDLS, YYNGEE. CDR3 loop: CASSARQETEQFF. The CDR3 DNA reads TGTGCCAGCAGCGCGAGACAGGAGACTGAGCAGTTCTTC.

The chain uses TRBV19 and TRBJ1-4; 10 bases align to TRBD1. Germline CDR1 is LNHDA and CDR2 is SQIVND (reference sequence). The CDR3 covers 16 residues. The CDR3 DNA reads TGTGCGCAATTCGGGACAGGGGATTTCTCTAATGAAAAACTGTTTTTT. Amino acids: CAQFGTGDFSNEKLFF.

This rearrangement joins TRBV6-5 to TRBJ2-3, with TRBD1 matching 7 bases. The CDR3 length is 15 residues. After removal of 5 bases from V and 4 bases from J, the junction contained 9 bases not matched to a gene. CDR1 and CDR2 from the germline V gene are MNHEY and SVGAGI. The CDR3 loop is CASSTRRGYSDTQYF. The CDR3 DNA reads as TGTGCCAGCAGTACCCGCAGGGGGTACTCAGATACGCAGTATTTT.

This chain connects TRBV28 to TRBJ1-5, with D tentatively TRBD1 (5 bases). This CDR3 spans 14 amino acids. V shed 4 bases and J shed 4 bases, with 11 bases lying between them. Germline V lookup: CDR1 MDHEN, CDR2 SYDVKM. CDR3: CASSSGFANQPQHF. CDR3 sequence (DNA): TGTGCCAGCAGTTCAGGGTTTGCAAATCAGCCCCAGCATTTT.

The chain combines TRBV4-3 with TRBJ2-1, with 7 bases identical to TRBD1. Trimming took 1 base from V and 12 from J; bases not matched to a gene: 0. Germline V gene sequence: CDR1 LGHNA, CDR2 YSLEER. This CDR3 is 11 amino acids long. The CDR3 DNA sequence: TGCGCCAGCAGCCAAGGGGACAGGCAGTTCTTC. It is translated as CASSQGDRQFF.

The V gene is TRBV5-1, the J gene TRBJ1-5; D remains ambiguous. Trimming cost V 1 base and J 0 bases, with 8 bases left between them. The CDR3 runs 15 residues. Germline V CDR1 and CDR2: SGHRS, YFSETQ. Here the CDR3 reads CASSLSGNSNQPQHF. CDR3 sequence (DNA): TGCGCCAGCAGCTTGAGCGGAAATAGCAATCAGCCCCAGCATTTT.

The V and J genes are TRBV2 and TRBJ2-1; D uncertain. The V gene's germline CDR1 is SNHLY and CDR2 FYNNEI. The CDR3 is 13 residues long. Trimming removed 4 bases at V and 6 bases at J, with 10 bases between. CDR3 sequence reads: CASSVWPANEQFF. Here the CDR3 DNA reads TGTGCCAGCAGTGTCTGGCCTGCCAATGAGCAGTTCTTC.

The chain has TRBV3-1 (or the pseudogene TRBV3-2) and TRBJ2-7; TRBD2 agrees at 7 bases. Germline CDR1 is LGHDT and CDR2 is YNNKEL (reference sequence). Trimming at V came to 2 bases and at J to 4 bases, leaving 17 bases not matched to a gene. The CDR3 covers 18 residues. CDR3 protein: CASSQSRGGTITPYEQYF. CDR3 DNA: TGTGCCAGCAGCCAATCTCGTGGGGGGACTATTACCCCGTACGAGCAGTACTTC.

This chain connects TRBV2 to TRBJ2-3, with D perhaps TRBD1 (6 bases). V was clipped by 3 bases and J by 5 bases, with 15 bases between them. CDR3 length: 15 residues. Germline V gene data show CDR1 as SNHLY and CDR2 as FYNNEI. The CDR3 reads CASSDRQVPGDTQYF. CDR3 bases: TGTGCCAGCAGTGATCGACAGGTGCCGGGAGATACGCAGTATTTT.

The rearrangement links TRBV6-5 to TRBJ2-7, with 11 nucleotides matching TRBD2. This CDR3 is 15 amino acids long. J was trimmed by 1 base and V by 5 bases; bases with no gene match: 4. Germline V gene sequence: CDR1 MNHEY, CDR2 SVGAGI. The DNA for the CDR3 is TGTGCCAGCAGTCTCCGGACTAGCGGGTCCTACGAGCAGTACTTC. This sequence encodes CASSLRTSGSYEQYF.

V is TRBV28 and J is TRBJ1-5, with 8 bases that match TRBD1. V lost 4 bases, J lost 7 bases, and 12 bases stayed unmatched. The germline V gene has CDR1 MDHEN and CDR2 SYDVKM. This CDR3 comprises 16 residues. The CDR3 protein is CASSSWTGSAGQPQHF. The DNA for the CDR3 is TGTGCCAGCAGTTCCTGGACAGGGAGCGCGGGACAGCCCCAGCATTTT.

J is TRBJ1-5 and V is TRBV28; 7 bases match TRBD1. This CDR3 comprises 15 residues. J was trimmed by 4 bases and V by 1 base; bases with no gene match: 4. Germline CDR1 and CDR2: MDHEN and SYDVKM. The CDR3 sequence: CASSLSWTGNQPQHF. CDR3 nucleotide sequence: TGTGCCAGCAGTTTATCCTGGACAGGTAATCAGCCCCAGCATTTT.

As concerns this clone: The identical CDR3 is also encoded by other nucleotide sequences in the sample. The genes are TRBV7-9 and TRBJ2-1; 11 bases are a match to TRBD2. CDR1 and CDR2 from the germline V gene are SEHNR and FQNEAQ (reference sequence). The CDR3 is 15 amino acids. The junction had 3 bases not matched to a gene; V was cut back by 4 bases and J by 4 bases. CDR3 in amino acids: CASSSGTSGYNEQFF. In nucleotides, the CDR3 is TGTGCCAGCAGCTCAGGGACTAGCGGATACAATGAGCAGTTCTTC.

The CDR3, as DNA: TGTGCCAGCAGTTTAAGGCTAGCGGGAGACAATGAGCAGTTCTTC. This codes for CASSLRLAGDNEQFF. V is TRBV27 and J is TRBJ2-1, with 10 bases fitting TRBD2. The V and J ends lost 2 bases and 5 bases, in that order; junction bases with no gene match: 3. This CDR3 region has 15 residues. Germline loops: CDR1 MNHEY, CDR2 SMNVEV (reference sequence).

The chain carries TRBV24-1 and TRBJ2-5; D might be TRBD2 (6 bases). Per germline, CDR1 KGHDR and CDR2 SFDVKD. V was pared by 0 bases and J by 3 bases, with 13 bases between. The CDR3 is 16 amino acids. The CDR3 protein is CATSDLYAGTKETQYF. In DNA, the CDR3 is TGTGCCACCAGTGATTTGTATGCGGGAACAAAAGAGACCCAGTACTTC.

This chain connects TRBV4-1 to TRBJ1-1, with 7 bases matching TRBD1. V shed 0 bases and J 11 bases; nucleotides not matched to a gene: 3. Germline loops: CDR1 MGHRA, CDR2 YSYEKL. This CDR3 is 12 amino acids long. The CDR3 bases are TGCGCCAGCAGCCAAGATACAGGGGCCGCTTTCTTT. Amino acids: CASSQDTGAAFF.

This CDR3 is CASSPGGRASEQYF. In nucleotides, the CDR3 is TGTGCCAGCAGCCCGGGTGGGAGGGCCTCCGAGCAGTACTTC. The rearrangement uses TRBV13 and TRBJ2-7, with 7 bases that match TRBD2. V lost 5 bases, J lost 6 bases, and 10 bases stayed unmatched. The CDR3 totals 14 residues. Germline V lookup: CDR1 PRHDT, CDR2 FYEKMQ (reference sequence).

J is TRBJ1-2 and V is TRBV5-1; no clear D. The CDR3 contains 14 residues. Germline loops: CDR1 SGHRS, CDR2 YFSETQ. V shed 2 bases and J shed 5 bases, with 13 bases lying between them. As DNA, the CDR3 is TGCGCCAGCAGCTTCGAATCTGCCGGTTATGGCTACACCTTC. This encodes CASSFESAGYGYTF.

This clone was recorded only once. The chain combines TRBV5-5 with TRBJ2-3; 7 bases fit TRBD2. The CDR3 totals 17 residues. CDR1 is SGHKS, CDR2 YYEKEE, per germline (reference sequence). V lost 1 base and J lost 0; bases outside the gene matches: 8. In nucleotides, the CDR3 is TGTGCCAGCAGCTTGTGGGACCTAGCGGACAGCACAGATACGCAGTATTTT. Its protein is CASSLWDLADSTDTQYF.

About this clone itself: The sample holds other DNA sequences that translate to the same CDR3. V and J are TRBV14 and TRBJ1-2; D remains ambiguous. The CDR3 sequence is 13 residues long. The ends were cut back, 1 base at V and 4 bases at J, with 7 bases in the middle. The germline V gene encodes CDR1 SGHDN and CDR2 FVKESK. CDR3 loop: CASSQAGSYGYTF. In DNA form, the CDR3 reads TGTGCCAGCAGCCAAGCAGGCAGCTATGGCTACACCTTC.

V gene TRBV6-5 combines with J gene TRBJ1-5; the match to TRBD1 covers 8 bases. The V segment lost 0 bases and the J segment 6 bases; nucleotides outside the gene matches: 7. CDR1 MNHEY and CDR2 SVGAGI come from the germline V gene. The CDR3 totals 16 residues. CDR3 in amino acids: CASSYSGRGPGQPQHF. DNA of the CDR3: TGTGCCAGCAGTTACTCGGGCAGGGGGCCCGGTCAGCCCCAGCATTTT.

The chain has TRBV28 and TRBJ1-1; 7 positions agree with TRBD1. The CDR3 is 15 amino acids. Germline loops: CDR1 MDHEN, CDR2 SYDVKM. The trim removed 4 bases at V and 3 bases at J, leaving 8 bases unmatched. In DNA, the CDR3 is TGTGCCAGCAGTTCCCCAGGGGGGCGGGACACTGAAGCTTTCTTT. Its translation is CASSSPGGRDTEAFF.

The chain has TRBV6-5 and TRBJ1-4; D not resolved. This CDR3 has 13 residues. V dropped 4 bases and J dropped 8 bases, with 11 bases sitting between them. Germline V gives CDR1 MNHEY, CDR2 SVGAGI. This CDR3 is CASSSHTEEKLFF. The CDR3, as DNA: TGTGCCAGCAGTTCCCACACCGAAGAAAAACTGTTTTTT.

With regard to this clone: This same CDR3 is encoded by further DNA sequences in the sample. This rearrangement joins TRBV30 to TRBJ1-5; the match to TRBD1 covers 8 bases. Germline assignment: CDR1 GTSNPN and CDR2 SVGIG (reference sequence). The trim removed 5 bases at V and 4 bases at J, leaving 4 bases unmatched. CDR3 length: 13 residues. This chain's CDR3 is CAWSRGLNQPQHF. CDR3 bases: TGTGCCTGGTCCAGGGGGCTAAATCAGCCCCAGCATTTT.

The CDR3 loop reads CASSLAAWRLATNTGELFF. In nucleotides, the CDR3 is TGTGCCAGCAGCTTAGCGGCCTGGAGACTAGCGACGAACACCGGGGAGCTGTTTTTT. The chain employs TRBV7-2 and TRBJ2-2; 8 nucleotides align to TRBD2. The CDR3 has 19 amino acids. V trimming: 0 bases; J trimming: 0 bases; junction bases outside the gene matches: 9. Germline V gene lookup returns CDR1 SGHTA and CDR2 FQGNSA.

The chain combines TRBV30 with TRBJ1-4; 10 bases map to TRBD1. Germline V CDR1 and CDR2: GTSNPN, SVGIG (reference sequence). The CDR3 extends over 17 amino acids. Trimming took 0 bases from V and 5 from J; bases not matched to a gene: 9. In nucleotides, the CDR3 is TGTGCCTGGAGTGTAGGGGGGACAGGGGCCGTGAATGAAAAACTGTTTTTT. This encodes CAWSVGGTGAVNEKLFF.

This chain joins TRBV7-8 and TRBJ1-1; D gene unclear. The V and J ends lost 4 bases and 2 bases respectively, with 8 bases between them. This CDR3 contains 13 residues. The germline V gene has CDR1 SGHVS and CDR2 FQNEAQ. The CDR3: CASSSRGNTEAFF. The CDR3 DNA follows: TGTGCCAGCAGCTCCCGGGGAAACACTGAAGCTTTCTTT.

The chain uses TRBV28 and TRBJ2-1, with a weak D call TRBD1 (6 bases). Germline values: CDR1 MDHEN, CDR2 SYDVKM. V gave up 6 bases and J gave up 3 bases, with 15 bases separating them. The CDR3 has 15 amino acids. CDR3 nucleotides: TGTGCCAGCAGCCACGTAGAGGGGGTCTACAATGAGCAGTTCTTC. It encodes CASSHVEGVYNEQFF.

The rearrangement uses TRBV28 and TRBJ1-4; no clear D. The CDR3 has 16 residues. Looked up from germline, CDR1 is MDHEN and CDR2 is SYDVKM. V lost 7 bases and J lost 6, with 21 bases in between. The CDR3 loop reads CASTYAGATNDEKLFF. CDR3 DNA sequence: TGTGCCAGCACCTACGCGGGTGCAACTAATGATGAAAAACTGTTTTTT.

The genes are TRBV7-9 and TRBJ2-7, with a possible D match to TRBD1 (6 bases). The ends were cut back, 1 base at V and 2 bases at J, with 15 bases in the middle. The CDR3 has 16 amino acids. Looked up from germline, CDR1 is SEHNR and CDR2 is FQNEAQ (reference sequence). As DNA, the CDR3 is TGTGCCAGCAGCTTAGGAGGTGGACAGACTACCTACGAGCAGTACTTC. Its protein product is CASSLGGGQTTYEQYF. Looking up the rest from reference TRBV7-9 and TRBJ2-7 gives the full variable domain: DTGVSQNPRHKITKRGQNVTFRCDPISEHNRLYWYRQTLGQGPEFLTYFQNEAQLEKSRLLSDRFSAERPKGSFSTLEIQRTEQGDSAMYLCASSLGGGQTTYEQYFGPGTRLTVT.